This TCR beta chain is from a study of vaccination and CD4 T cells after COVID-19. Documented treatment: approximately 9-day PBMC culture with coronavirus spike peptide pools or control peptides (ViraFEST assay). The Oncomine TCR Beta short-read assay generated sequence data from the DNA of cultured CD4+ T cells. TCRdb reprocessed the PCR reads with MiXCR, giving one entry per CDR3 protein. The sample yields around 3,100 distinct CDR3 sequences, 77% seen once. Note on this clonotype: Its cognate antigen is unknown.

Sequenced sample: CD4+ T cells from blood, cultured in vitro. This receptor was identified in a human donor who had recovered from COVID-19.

This CDR3 reads CSASLSRDYGYTF. DNA for the CDR3: TGCAGTGCTAGTCTCTCTCGGGACTATGGCTACACCTTC. This chain joins TRBV20-1 and TRBJ1-2; no definite D call. Looked up from germline, CDR1 is DFQATT and CDR2 is SNEGSKA (reference sequence). V was cut by 3 bases and J by 3 bases, with 11 bases left in between. The CDR3 covers 13 residues.